The 24 T cell receptor beta chains presented below share a single source sample, sequenced in a study of blood T cell repertoires in COVID-19. Clones were read by immunoSEQ multiplex PCR, and TCRdb kept only the in-frame ones, dropping some. The sample contains under 95,000 clones, 85% to 90% of which appear only once. The material sequenced was peripheral blood. These receptors were collected from a man between 35 and 55 years old with acute or convalescent COVID-19.

The rearrangement uses TRBV5-1 and TRBJ1-6, with TRBD1 matching over 10 bases. V lost 5 bases to trimming and J lost 10 bases; unmatched junction nucleotides: 6. CDR1 is SGHRS, CDR2 YFSETQ, per germline. The CDR3 has 14 amino acids. CDR3 nucleotides: TGCGCCAGCAGTTCCGGGACAGGGGACTCACCCCTCCACTTT. Translated, it gives CASSSGTGDSPLHF. The complete variable domain, with remaining parts taken from reference TRBV5-1 and TRBJ1-6, reads KAGVTQTPRYLIKTRGQQVTLSCSPISGHRSVSWYQQTPGQGLQFLFEYFSETQRNKGNFPGRFSGRQFSNSRSEMNVSTLELGDSALYLCASSSGTGDSPLHFGNGTRLTVT.

This clone was seen once. This sequence joins TRBV5-1 and TRBJ1-6, with D tentatively TRBD1 (5 bases). The ends were cut back, 4 bases at V and 0 bases at J, with 17 bases in the middle. CDR1 and CDR2 (germline): SGHRS, YFSETQ. The CDR3 totals 18 residues. The CDR3 is CASSQRGGSSSYNSPLHF. CDR3 in DNA: TGCGCCAGCAGCCAAAGGGGAGGGTCTAGCTCCTATAATTCACCCCTCCACTTT.

This clone was detected only a few times. The chain carries TRBV4-1 and TRBJ1-6; 7 bases are a match to TRBD1. V shed 0 bases, J shed 9 bases, and the junction held 5 bases outside the gene matches. Germline CDR1 reads MGHRA; CDR2 reads YSYEKL. This CDR3 has 15 residues. The CDR3 region is CASSQDGTGVSPLHF. The CDR3 coding sequence is TGCGCCAGCAGCCAAGATGGAACAGGGGTTTCACCCCTCCACTTT.

V usage is TRBV7-6 and J usage is TRBJ2-7, with 8 bases fitting TRBD2. Unmatched junction bases numbered 11, after V lost 5 bases and J lost 2 bases. This CDR3 is 16 amino acids long. Germline values: CDR1 SGHVS, CDR2 FNYEAQ. The CDR3 loop reads CASSPRGGPEPYEQYF. CDR3 coding DNA: TGTGCCAGCAGCCCACGGGGGGGGCCGGAACCCTACGAGCAGTACTTC.

V is TRBV28 and J is TRBJ1-1; maybe TRBD1 (5 bases). V gave up 7 bases and J gave up 4 bases, with 19 bases separating them. Germline V gene sequence: CDR1 MDHEN, CDR2 SYDVKM. The CDR3 loop spans 15 amino acids. CDR3 region: CASNTRSGGGTEAFF. Written as DNA, the CDR3 is TGTGCCAGCAACACACGTTCAGGCGGGGGCACTGAAGCTTTCTTT.

The gene calls are TRBV4-2 and TRBJ2-1; the match to TRBD2 covers 11 bases. CDR1 is LGHNA and CDR2 is YNFKEQ in the germline V gene. Trimming cost V 3 bases and J 15 bases; bases outside gene matches: 7. The CDR3 covers 13 residues. This chain's CDR3 is CASSQTVAGGRFF. The CDR3 bases are TGTGCCAGCAGCCAGACCGTAGCGGGAGGGAGGTTCTTC.

The V and J genes are TRBV5-4 and TRBJ2-7; D is perhaps TRBD1 (7 bases). The CDR3 totals 13 residues. V was trimmed by 4 bases and J by 7 bases, leaving 15 bases between them. The germline V gene has CDR1 SGHNT and CDR2 YYREEE (reference sequence). The CDR3 sequence is CASSQDRREEQYF. DNA of the CDR3: TGTGCCAGCAGCCAGGACAGGAGGGAGGAGCAGTACTTC.

This chain links TRBV7-3 with TRBJ1-1; D uncertain. This CDR3 comprises 16 residues. The V and J ends lost 5 bases and 5 bases respectively, with 21 bases between them. Germline CDR1 and CDR2: SGHTA and FQGTGA. As DNA, the CDR3 is TGTGCCAGCAGCCTCGTCGGGGTCGGTTCGGGGACTGAAGCTTTCTTT. Translation gives CASSLVGVGSGTEAFF. Supplemented by reference TRBV7-3 and TRBJ1-1, the full variable domain reads GAGVSQTPSNKVTEKGKYVELRCDPISGHTALYWYRQSLGQGPEFLIYFQGTGAADDSGLPNDRFFAVRPEGSVSTLKIQRTERGDSAVYLCASSLVGVGSGTEAFFGQGTRLTVV.

The rearrangement uses TRBV19 and TRBJ2-7, with a possible D match to TRBD1 (5 bases). Trimming removed 3 bases at V and 7 bases at J, with 16 bases between. Germline values: CDR1 LNHDA, CDR2 SQIVND (reference sequence). There are 14 residues in the CDR3. CDR3 nucleotides: TGTGCCAGTAGTATTGGAGACTCCAGGGTTGAGCAGTACTTC. The encoded protein is CASSIGDSRVEQYF.

This clone was seen only once. The J gene is TRBJ2-3, the V gene TRBV7-9; the match to TRBD2 covers 8 bases. V gave up 4 bases and J gave up 0 bases; unmatched junction bases: 3. The CDR3 is 15 amino acids. Germline lookup yields CDR1 SEHNR and CDR2 FQNEAQ (reference sequence). In DNA, the CDR3 is TGTGCCAGCAGCTCCTTAGCGGGAAGCACAGATACGCAGTATTTT. Its translation: CASSSLAGSTDTQYF. The full variable domain, completed using reference TRBV7-9 and TRBJ2-3, is DTGVSQNPRHKITKRGQNVTFRCDPISEHNRLYWYRQTLGQGPEFLTYFQNEAQLEKSRLLSDRFSAERPKGSFSTLEIQRTEQGDSAMYLCASSSLAGSTDTQYFGPGTRLTVL.

On this clone: One junction end disagrees with the germline gene, perhaps due to a read error. The gene calls are TRBV7-7 and TRBJ2-7; TRBD2 might be the D (5 bases). Germline lookup yields CDR1 SSHAT and CDR2 FNYEAQ (reference sequence). The CDR3 loop spans 15 amino acids. The CDR3 bases are TGTGCTAGCAGCGTCCAGAGTGGGAGTAGATACGAGCAGTACTTC. Its translation is CASSVQSGSRYEQYF.

The V gene is TRBV5-1, the J gene TRBJ2-7; 7 bases fit TRBD1. From germline, CDR1 is SGHRS and CDR2 YFSETQ. The CDR3 has 15 residues. V shed 0 bases and J 3 bases; nucleotides not matched to a gene: 6. Here the CDR3 reads CASSLAGTDHYEQYF. The CDR3 bases are TGCGCCAGCAGCTTGGCCGGGACAGATCACTACGAGCAGTACTTC.

This clone occurred a few times. The chain carries TRBV10-2 and TRBJ1-2; TRBD1 agrees at 8 bases. Per the germline V gene, CDR1 is WSHSY and CDR2 is SAAADI. After removal of 2 bases from V and 8 bases from J, the junction contained 7 bases not matched to a gene. The CDR3 runs 14 residues. The CDR3 loop reads CASSEKTGVGGYTF. The DNA for the CDR3 is TGCGCCAGCAGTGAGAAGACAGGGGTTGGAGGCTACACCTTC.

With respect to this clone: The junction departs from germline at one end; a sequencing error may be responsible. The V gene is TRBV10-1, the J gene TRBJ2-2; TRBD2 agrees at 7 bases. The CDR3 totals 14 residues. Germline lookup yields CDR1 WNHNN and CDR2 SYGVQD (reference sequence). Written as DNA, the CDR3 is TGCGCCAGCCGTGAGGGGAGGGACACCGGGGAGCTGTTTTTT. It yields the protein CASREGRDTGELFF.

DNA of the CDR3: TGTGCCAGCAGACCGACAGGGGGCTCCTACAATGAGCAGTTCTTC. Translation gives CASRPTGGSYNEQFF. V usage is TRBV6-5 and J usage is TRBJ2-1, with 9 bases aligning to TRBD1. V lost 6 bases, J lost 0 bases, and 3 bases stayed unmatched. The CDR3 totals 15 residues. Germline assignment: CDR1 MNHEY and CDR2 SVGAGI.

The chain employs TRBV11-2 and TRBJ2-7; 7 nucleotides agree with TRBD1. CDR3 size: 14 residues. Trimming at V came to 5 bases and at J to 3 bases, leaving 7 bases not matched to a gene. Germline values: CDR1 SGHAT, CDR2 FQNNGV. CDR3 amino acids: CASSPRTGGYEQYF. CDR3 in DNA: TGTGCCAGCAGCCCCCGGACAGGAGGCTACGAGCAGTACTTC.

The gene calls are TRBV7-9 and TRBJ1-6; D gene unclear. The CDR3 is 12 residues long. The germline CDR1 and CDR2 sequences are SEHNR and FQNEAQ (reference sequence). Trimming shortened V by 2 bases and J by 7 bases, and 3 bases separated the two germline ends. The CDR3, as DNA: TGTGCCAGCAGCTTACCAAATTCACCCCTCCACTTT. Amino acids: CASSLPNSPLHF.

This clone was seen a single time. The rearrangement joins TRBV9 to TRBJ1-2; a weak D match, TRBD1 (6 bases). Germline values: CDR1 SGDLS, CDR2 YYNGEE. The CDR3 has 14 amino acids. The V end lost 2 bases, the J end lost 7 bases, and 15 bases lay between the germline ends. CDR3 in DNA: TGTGCCAGCAGCGTGGGCACAGGGTTAGGTGGCTACACCTTC. This sequence encodes CASSVGTGLGGYTF.

The rearrangement uses TRBV23-1 and TRBJ1-5, with 7 bases identical to TRBD1. TRBV23-1 is given ORF status, its function remaining uncertain. This CDR3 spans 15 amino acids. The junction had 10 bases not matched to a gene; V was cut back by 4 bases and J by 7 bases. The CDR3 loop reads CASSRPGQRGQPQHF. The CDR3 DNA sequence: TGCGCCAGCAGTCGCCCGGGACAGAGGGGCCAGCCCCAGCATTTT.

The gene calls are TRBV7-9 and TRBJ2-5, with D maybe TRBD1 (6 bases). Germline loops: CDR1 SEHNR, CDR2 FQNEAQ (reference sequence). The CDR3 covers 13 residues. V lost 4 bases and J lost 2, with 8 bases in between. The CDR3 region has the DNA TGTGCCAGCAGCTCGGACAGACAAGAGACCCAGTACTTC. Amino acids: CASSSDRQETQYF. Full variable domain (outside the CDR3, taken from reference TRBV7-9 and TRBJ2-5): DTGVSQNPRHKITKRGQNVTFRCDPISEHNRLYWYRQTLGQGPEFLTYFQNEAQLEKSRLLSDRFSAERPKGSFSTLEIQRTEQGDSAMYLCASSSDRQETQYFGPGTRLLVL.

The chain is built from TRBV5-1 and TRBJ1-6, with 7 bases fitting TRBD1. This CDR3 spans 15 amino acids. V dropped 4 bases and J dropped 7; count of bases not matched to a gene: 8. Germline V gene sequence: CDR1 SGHRS, CDR2 YFSETQ. CDR3 sequence: CASSPGQKENSPLHF. The CDR3 DNA sequence: TGCGCCAGCAGCCCGGGACAGAAAGAGAATTCACCCCTCCACTTT.

A single count supports this clone. This rearrangement joins TRBV29-1 to TRBJ2-5; 7 nucleotides align to TRBD2. Trimming cost V 4 bases and J 4 bases; bases outside gene matches: 3. CDR1 and CDR2 from the germline V gene are SQVTM and ANQGSEA. This CDR3 is built from 12 residues. CDR3 nucleotide sequence: TGCAGCGTTGGCGGGGGATCAGAGACCCAGTACTTC. Its protein is CSVGGGSETQYF.

The J gene is TRBJ1-3, the V gene TRBV5-8, with D unclear. The CDR3 loop spans 15 amino acids. Trimming removed 3 bases from V and 0 bases from J, with 10 bases in between. Per germline, CDR1 SGHTS and CDR2 YDEGEE. CDR3 sequence reads: CASSYGVDSGNTIYF. The CDR3 region has the DNA TGTGCCAGCAGCTACGGGGTGGACTCTGGAAACACCATATATTTT.

This clone was seen just once. The J gene is TRBJ2-7, the V gene TRBV6-6, with D perhaps TRBD1 (6 bases). The CDR3 length is 12 residues. With 7 bases removed from V and 7 bases from J, the gap between germline ends came to 14 bases. Germline V gene data show CDR1 as MNHNY and CDR2 as SVGAGI (reference sequence). This CDR3 is CASTQEGGEQYF. The CDR3 bases are TGTGCCAGCACTCAGGAAGGGGGTGAGCAGTACTTC.